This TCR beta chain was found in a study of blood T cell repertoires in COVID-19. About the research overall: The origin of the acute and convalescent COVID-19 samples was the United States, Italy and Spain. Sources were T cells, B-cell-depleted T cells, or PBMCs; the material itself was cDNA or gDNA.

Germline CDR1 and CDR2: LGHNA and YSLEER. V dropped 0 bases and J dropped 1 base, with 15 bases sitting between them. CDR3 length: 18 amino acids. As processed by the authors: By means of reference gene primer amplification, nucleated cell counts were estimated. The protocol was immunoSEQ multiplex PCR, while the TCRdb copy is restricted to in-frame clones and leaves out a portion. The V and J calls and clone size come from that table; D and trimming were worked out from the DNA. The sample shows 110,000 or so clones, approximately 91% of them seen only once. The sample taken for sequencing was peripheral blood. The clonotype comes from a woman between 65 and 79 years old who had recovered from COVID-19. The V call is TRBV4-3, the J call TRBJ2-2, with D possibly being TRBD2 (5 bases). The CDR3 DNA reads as TGCGCCAGCAGCCAAGAGGAGCAGCGGAGGATGAACACCGGGGAGCTGTTTTTT. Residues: CASSQEEQRRMNTGELFF.